This T cell receptor (beta chain) was identified in a study of cytomegalovirus exposure and HLA in healthy donors. Comment on this clone: What it binds is not known.

The data were produced by immunoSEQ multiplex PCR, yet TCRdb's version contains in-frame clones alone and is incomplete. The sample holds roughly 180,000 clones, around nine tenths seen once. Study results and caveats: TCR clusters originating in the first cohort tended to co-occur in the 100 to 150 validation repertoires, according to a later analysis.

The sample was PBMCs. This clonotype was obtained from a man aged 25 to 40 in good health and CMV-seropositive.

DNA for the CDR3: TGCGCCAGCAGCCAAGGGGACAGCGCGAACACCGGGGAGCTGTTTTTT. Its translation: CASSQGDSANTGELFF. The chain uses TRBV4-1 and TRBJ2-2, with 7 bases lining up with TRBD1. Per the germline V gene, CDR1 is MGHRA and CDR2 is YSYEKL. Germline trimming cut 1 base from V and 0 bases from J; bases unmatched to any gene: 2. The CDR3 covers 16 residues.